Presented here are 27 T cell receptor beta chains from one specimen sequenced in a study of T cells in Graves' hyperthyroidism and ophthalmopathy (dated by TCRdb to about 2019). Library preparation was by multiplex PCR. Data came from an Illumina HiSeq 2000. The TCR beta CDR3 regions were amplified from RNA transcripts. The first round of RT-PCR for the TCR CDR3 was performed with the HTBI primer set and the Qiagen OneStep RT-PCR kit. In-frame beta chains were kept once TCRdb had trimmed the public reads at Q25 with fastp and called clones with MiXCR. Identical CDR3 protein sequences are pooled into one entry, listed with their most common genes and DNA. This sample has 500,000 to 800,000 distinct CDR3 sequences in its table, and more than 14% of those were observed once. The ten largest clones represent approximately 12% of the sample. The material sequenced was blood. These receptors all come from a woman aged 50 to 65 with Graves' ophthalmopathy.

The rearrangement uses TRBV2 and TRBJ1-6; D gene uncertain. In germline, CDR1 is SNHLY, CDR2 FYNNEI. V lost 2 bases and J 7 bases, leaving 12 bases between the germline ends. This CDR3 region has 15 residues. Here the CDR3 DNA reads TGTGCCAGCAGTGAATTCACGGGTATCAATTCACCCCTCCACTTT. This codes for CASSEFTGINSPLHF.

There are many counts of this clonotype. V and J are TRBV11-3 and TRBJ1-1; tentative D call: TRBD1 (5 bases). V lost 6 bases to trimming and J lost 2 bases, with 10 bases between them. In germline, CDR1 is SGHNT, CDR2 YENEEA. The CDR3 is made up of 13 amino acids. The CDR3: CASSPDSNTEAFF. The CDR3, as DNA: TGTGCCAGCAGTCCCGACAGTAACACTGAAGCTTTCTTT.

This chain connects TRBV24-1 to TRBJ1-2; 8 nucleotides line up with TRBD1. This CDR3 has 16 amino acids. The V gene's germline CDR1 is KGHDR and CDR2 SFDVKD. The J segment lost 4 bases and the V segment lost 0 bases, leaving 6 bases of the junction unmatched. CDR3 bases: TGTGCCACCAGTGATTTGAACGCAGGGGGCCGCTATGGCTACACCTTC. It codes for CATSDLNAGGRYGYTF.

The sample holds many counts of this clonotype. CDR3 loop: CASSLASSGSAYEQYF. Written as DNA, the CDR3 is TGTGCCAGCAGTTTAGCTTCCAGCGGGAGCGCCTACGAGCAGTACTTC. The chain couples TRBV28 to TRBJ2-7, with 8 bases lining up with TRBD2. The CDR3 loop spans 16 amino acids. The germline gives CDR1 MDHEN, CDR2 SYDVKM. V gave up 2 bases and J gave up 2 bases; unmatched junction bases: 8. The complete variable domain, with remaining parts taken from reference TRBV28 and TRBJ2-7, reads DVKVTQSSRYLVKRTGEKVFLECVQDMDHENMFWYRQDPGLGLRLIYFSYDVKMKEKGDIPEGYSVSREKKERFSLILESASTNQTSMYLCASSLASSGSAYEQYFGPGTRLTVT.

The chain links TRBV28 to TRBJ1-3; no firm D call. Germline values: CDR1 MDHEN, CDR2 SYDVKM. V was trimmed by 5 bases and J by 0 bases, leaving 20 bases between them. This CDR3 spans 18 amino acids. CDR3 residues: CASSPPTLGRSSGNTIYF. In DNA form, the CDR3 reads TGTGCCAGCAGTCCACCTACTTTAGGCCGGAGCTCTGGAAACACCATATATTTT.

Many counts were recorded for this clonotype. The chain combines TRBV28 with TRBJ2-5, with 7 bases matching TRBD2. The length of the CDR3 is 12 residues. The junction had 9 bases not matched to a gene; V was cut back by 11 bases and J by 6 bases. Germline V gives CDR1 MDHEN, CDR2 SYDVKM. CDR3 protein: CALGASGQTQYF. CDR3 in DNA: TGTGCCCTCGGGGCTAGCGGTCAGACCCAGTACTTC. Combining the CDR3 with reference TRBV28 and TRBJ2-5 gives the whole variable domain DVKVTQSSRYLVKRTGEKVFLECVQDMDHENMFWYRQDPGLGLRLIYFSYDVKMKEKGDIPEGYSVSREKKERFSLILESASTNQTSMYLCALGASGQTQYFGPGTRLLVL.

This clonotype was seen ten or more times. This chain links TRBV12-3 or TRBV12-4 with TRBJ1-1; no clear D. There are 14 residues in the CDR3. Trimming stripped 6 bases from V and 5 bases from J, with 16 bases between. CDR3 DNA sequence: TGTGCCAGCAGCCACCCGGGATTAGGTACTGAAGCTTTCTTT. Translating it yields CASSHPGLGTEAFF.

This clonotype showed up many times. The chain employs TRBV5-1 and TRBJ2-1; 11 nucleotides agree with TRBD2. The V segment lost 4 bases and the J segment 15 bases; nucleotides outside the gene matches: 12. The V gene's germline CDR1 is SGHRS and CDR2 YFSETQ. The CDR3 extends over 14 amino acids. For the CDR3, the DNA is TGCGCCAGCAGCAGGGGACTAGCGGACACCTCCAGGTTCTTC. Protein: CASSRGLADTSRFF.

This clonotype came up many times. The rearrangement uses TRBV9 and TRBJ2-3; 7 bases are shared with TRBD2. CDR1 SGDLS and CDR2 YYNGEE come from the germline V gene. The CDR3 covers 15 residues. Losses at the gene ends were 4 bases for V and 4 bases for J; bases not matched to a gene: 9. CDR3 coding DNA: TGTGCCAGCAGCCCAGCGGGGCCCGGAGCAGATACGCAGTATTTT. This sequence encodes CASSPAGPGADTQYF. The full variable domain, its missing parts supplied by reference TRBV9 and TRBJ2-3, is DSGVTQTPKHLITATGQRVTLRCSPRSGDLSVYWYQQSLDQGLQFLIQYYNGEERAKGNILERFSAQQFPDLHSELNLSSLELGDSALYFCASSPAGPGADTQYFGPGTRLTVL.

This clonotype showed up just a few times. The genes are TRBV24-1 and TRBJ2-7; 12 positions agree with TRBD2. This CDR3 contains 15 residues. V trimming: 6 bases; J trimming: 2 bases; junction bases outside the gene matches: 4. Germline V gene lookup returns CDR1 KGHDR and CDR2 SFDVKD. For the CDR3, the DNA is TGTGCCACCAGTCAGACTAGCGGGAGTACCTACGAGCAGTACTTC. The encoded protein is CATSQTSGSTYEQYF.

In this sample, this clonotype turned up a few times. The CDR3 protein is CASSKNGLPVEQYF. The CDR3 nucleotides are TGTGCCAGTAGTAAAAACGGACTACCGGTGGAGCAGTACTTC. V gene TRBV19 combines with J gene TRBJ2-7; a weak D match, TRBD2 (6 bases). Germline V gene sequence: CDR1 LNHDA, CDR2 SQIVND (reference sequence). V was pared by 4 bases and J by 7 bases, with 17 bases between. The CDR3 is made up of 14 amino acids.

This clonotype was observed many times. The genes are TRBV18 and TRBJ2-5; no clear D gene. CDR1 KGHSH and CDR2 LQKENI come from the germline V gene. This CDR3 has 13 residues. V lost 0 bases, J lost 5 bases, and 7 bases lay in between. CDR3 loop: CASSPPSSETQYF. CDR3 bases: TGTGCCAGCTCACCACCGTCTTCGGAGACCCAGTACTTC.

V gene TRBV19 combines with J gene TRBJ1-5; D not certain. The V and J ends lost 5 bases and 4 bases respectively, with 12 bases between them. This CDR3 is built from 14 residues. Per the germline V gene, CDR1 is LNHDA and CDR2 is SQIVND (reference sequence). This CDR3 is CASSRDLGNQPQHF. CDR3 sequence (DNA): TGTGCCAGTAGTCGAGACCTGGGGAATCAGCCCCAGCATTTT. The whole variable domain, filled in from reference TRBV19 and TRBJ1-5, reads DGGITQSPKYLFRKEGQNVTLSCEQNLNHDAMYWYRQDPGQGLRLIYYSQIVNDFQKGDIAEGYSVSREKKESFPLTVTSAQKNPTAFYLCASSRDLGNQPQHFGDGTRLSIL.

Ten or more counts support this clonotype. Here the CDR3 reads CASSLWGGGPEQFF. In DNA form, the CDR3 reads TGTGCCAGCAGTTTATGGGGGGGGGGCCCTGAGCAGTTCTTC. This chain links TRBV12-3 or TRBV12-4 with TRBJ2-1, with D possibly matching TRBD2 (7 bases). This CDR3 has 14 amino acids. Trimming left V 2 bases short and J 9 bases short, with 14 bases between.

In this sample, this clonotype turned up a few times. This chain links TRBV19 with TRBJ2-7; 7 nucleotides align to TRBD1. With 9 bases clipped from V and 3 bases from J, the junction kept 11 bases outside the gene matches. The CDR3 contains 14 residues. CDR1 and CDR2 from the germline V gene are LNHDA and SQIVND (reference sequence). The CDR3 is CASKMRTGLYEQYF. CDR3 in DNA: TGTGCCAGCAAAATGAGGACAGGTCTCTACGAGCAGTACTTC.

This clonotype has a handful of counts. The chain employs TRBV16 and TRBJ2-5; tentatively, D is TRBD1 (5 bases). The V gene lost 3 bases and the J gene lost 4 bases, with 9 bases spanning the gap. Germline CDR1 and CDR2: KGHSY and FQNENV. This CDR3 has 13 residues. CDR3 DNA sequence: TGTGCCAGCAGCCAGTCCAGGGCAGAGACCCAGTACTTC. Its translation: CASSQSRAETQYF.

This rearrangement joins TRBV19 to TRBJ2-2; D possibly uses TRBD1 or TRBD2 (5 bases each). V gave up 4 bases and J gave up 2 bases, with 23 bases separating them. CDR3 length: 19 amino acids. Looked up from germline, CDR1 is LNHDA and CDR2 is SQIVND (reference sequence). CDR3 sequence: CASSKGSTPGTANTGELFF. The CDR3 region has the DNA TGTGCCAGTAGTAAGGGGTCAACACCGGGAACTGCCAACACCGGGGAGCTGTTTTTT.

This clonotype was counted at least ten times. The chain links TRBV2 to TRBJ2-1; 12 bases match TRBD2. The junction had 4 bases not matched to a gene; V was cut back by 2 bases and J by 8 bases. Germline V CDR1 and CDR2: SNHLY, FYNNEI. CDR3 length equals 15 residues. The CDR3 coding sequence is TGTGCCAGCAGTGAACTAGCGGGAGGGCGTTATGAGCAGTTCTTC. Its translation: CASSELAGGRYEQFF. Together with reference TRBV2 and TRBJ2-1, the CDR3 gives the full variable domain: EPEVTQTPSHQVTQMGQEVILRCVPISNHLYFYWYRQILGQKVEFLVSFYNNEISEKSEIFDDQFSVERPDGSNFTLKIRSTKLEDSAMYFCASSELAGGRYEQFFGPGTRLTVL.

The chain recombines TRBV4-2 with TRBJ2-4, with 8 nucleotides matching TRBD1. J lost 1 base, V lost 0 bases, and 5 bases had no gene match. Germline CDR1 LGHNA, CDR2 YNFKEQ. The CDR3 is 17 amino acids. The CDR3 sequence: CASSQDAGGFAKNIQYF. The CDR3, as DNA: TGTGCCAGCAGCCAAGATGCAGGGGGCTTTGCCAAAAACATTCAGTACTTC.

The chain has TRBV12-3 or TRBV12-4 and TRBJ1-5; 8 positions agree with TRBD1. The CDR3 totals 13 residues. The J segment lost 8 bases and the V segment lost 4 bases, leaving 4 bases of the junction unmatched. The CDR3 protein is CASSSNRGEPQHF. DNA for the CDR3: TGTGCCAGCAGTTCAAACAGGGGGGAGCCCCAGCATTTT.

In this sample, this clonotype turned up many times. The rearrangement uses TRBV7-2 and TRBJ1-1; possible D gene TRBD1, 5 bases. Trimming took off 5 bases at V and 4 bases at J, with 17 bases between the two ends. Germline CDR1 is SGHTA and CDR2 is FQGNSA. This CDR3 has 15 residues. CDR3 sequence: CASSPLPGGGTEAFF. The CDR3, as DNA: TGTGCCAGCAGCCCCCTCCCGGGGGGGGGCACTGAAGCTTTCTTT.

The sample holds many counts of this clonotype. The J gene is TRBJ2-7, the V gene TRBV20-1, with 7 bases that match TRBD2. With 7 bases clipped from V and 5 bases from J, the junction kept 11 bases outside the gene matches. Germline loops: CDR1 DFQATT, CDR2 SNEGSKA (reference sequence). The CDR3 sequence is 13 residues long. CDR3 nucleotides: TGCAGTGGAAGAGGACTAGGTGAGAACGAGCAGTACTTC. Its protein is CSGRGLGENEQYF.

This clonotype turned up a few times. The CDR3 nucleotides are TGTGCCAGCAGCGCAGGTAGTAACTATGGCTACACCTTC. It translates to CASSAGSNYGYTF. The rearrangement joins TRBV6-1 to TRBJ1-2; the D is unclear. Per the germline V gene, CDR1 is MNHNS and CDR2 is SASEGT. CDR3 length equals 13 residues. Trimming removed 6 bases at V and 1 base at J, with 9 bases between.

This rearrangement joins TRBV6-5 to TRBJ2-3; 10 bases map to TRBD2. There are 15 residues in the CDR3. With V trimmed by 2 bases and J by 7 bases, 6 bases remained unmatched. Germline CDR1 MNHEY, CDR2 SVGAGI. CDR3 sequence: CASSYTGTSENTQYF. The CDR3 nucleotides are TGTGCCAGCAGTTACACCGGGACTAGCGAAAATACGCAGTATTTT.

This clonotype occurred many times. V is TRBV12-3 or TRBV12-4 and J is TRBJ2-5; a possible D gene is TRBD1 (6 bases). The CDR3 has 16 amino acids. Trimming stripped 5 bases from V and 5 bases from J, with 21 bases between. DNA for the CDR3: TGTGCCAGCAGTCCCACCCGGGACCAGGGGTGGGAGACCCAGTACTTC. Protein product: CASSPTRDQGWETQYF.

This clonotype was found a few times. The V call is TRBV6-5, the J call TRBJ2-2; D perhaps matches TRBD2 (5 bases). The germline V gene has CDR1 MNHEY and CDR2 SVGAGI. This CDR3 has 15 amino acids. V dropped 2 bases and J dropped 7 bases, with 14 bases sitting between them. The CDR3 region has the DNA TGTGCCAGCAGTTACGTGGGAGTGGAAAGCGGGGAGCTGTTTTTT. Amino acid sequence: CASSYVGVESGELFF.

With respect to this clonotype: A clone one base away is much larger, so this may be a read error. CDR3 nucleotides: TGTGCCAGCAGTTACTCGACCGGGGGGAGTGGCAATCAGCCCCAGCATTTT. This sequence encodes CASSYSTGGSGNQPQHF. The V call is TRBV6-5, the J call TRBJ1-5, with D possibly being TRBD1 (5 bases). V lost 0 bases and J 2 bases, leaving 14 bases between the germline ends. Per the germline V gene, CDR1 is MNHEY and CDR2 is SVGAGI. The CDR3 sequence is 17 residues long.